One and the same sample provided the 29 T cell receptor beta chains below, sequenced in a study of T cell responses to AZD1222 COVID-19 vaccine listed by TCRdb under 2021. Taken with the paper, the label for time point translates to: baseline before first vaccination. Preparation of the library involved the immunoSEQ multiplex PCR assay. Held by TCRdb, this immuneACCESS table contains in-frame sequences only and omits some clones. Under half of the omission traces to an unresolved V gene where checked; the cause of the rest is unknown. Here the sample has 150,000 to 200,000 clones; over 80% occur a single time. Together, the top ten hold 10% of the sample. Sample: peripheral blood, taken on day 0 of AZD1222 vaccination. Source of these receptors: an adult in good health.

This chain links TRBV6-5 with TRBJ2-5; TRBD2 might be the D (6 bases). The germline V gene encodes CDR1 MNHEY and CDR2 SVGAGI. V was clipped by 4 bases and J by 5 bases, with 11 bases between them. This CDR3 comprises 13 residues. The CDR3 DNA reads as TGTGCCAGCAGTTTCCTAGCGATGGAGACCCAGTACTTC. Translating gives CASSFLAMETQYF.

The CDR3 region has the DNA TGTGCCAGCAGCGACAGGGATAGCAATCAGCCCCAGCATTTT. Its protein product is CASSDRDSNQPQHF. The chain is built from TRBV9 and TRBJ1-5, with a tentative D call TRBD1 (6 bases). The CDR3 covers 14 residues. Trimming left V 3 bases short and J 0 bases short, with 7 bases between. Germline V gives CDR1 SGDLS, CDR2 YYNGEE. Full variable domain (missing parts from reference TRBV9 and TRBJ1-5): DSGVTQTPKHLITATGQRVTLRCSPRSGDLSVYWYQQSLDQGLQFLIQYYNGEERAKGNILERFSAQQFPDLHSELNLSSLELGDSALYFCASSDRDSNQPQHFGDGTRLSIL.

This sequence joins TRBV6-1 and TRBJ1-2; D gene unclear. The length of the CDR3 is 15 residues. V was cut by 0 bases and J by 0 bases, with 8 bases left in between. Looked up from germline, CDR1 is MNHNS and CDR2 is SASEGT. DNA for the CDR3: TGTGCCAGCAGTGAAGCGCTTGGGACTAACTATGGCTACACCTTC. Its protein product is CASSEALGTNYGYTF.

The chain couples TRBV11-2 to TRBJ1-1, with unresolved D. V was clipped by 0 bases and J by 4 bases, with 6 bases between them. CDR1 and CDR2 (germline): SGHAT, FQNNGV. The CDR3 consists of 13 residues. Here the CDR3 DNA reads TGTGCCAGCAGCTTAGAGGGCGGCACTGAAGCTTTCTTT. It specifies CASSLEGGTEAFF.

The chain recombines TRBV15 with TRBJ1-2; D unresolved. V lost 0 bases to trimming and J lost 0 bases, with 8 bases between them. Germline V gives CDR1 LNHNV, CDR2 YYDKDF (reference sequence). This CDR3 has 15 residues. This CDR3 is CATSRDYGANYGYTF. The DNA of the CDR3 is TGTGCCACCAGCAGAGATTATGGAGCTAACTATGGCTACACCTTC.

J is TRBJ2-1 and V is TRBV19, with D possibly matching TRBD1 (5 bases). The V and J ends lost 9 bases and 7 bases respectively, with 16 bases between them. The CDR3 loop spans 13 amino acids. Germline-derived CDR1 and CDR2 are LNHDA and SQIVND (reference sequence). This CDR3 is CASLRAGLNEQFF. CDR3 nucleotides: TGTGCCAGCCTCCGGGCAGGGTTGAATGAGCAGTTCTTC.

This clone was found once. The chain combines TRBV18 with TRBJ2-1; TRBD2 matches at 7 bases. Per germline, CDR1 KGHSH and CDR2 LQKENI. After removal of 4 bases from V and 8 bases from J, the junction contained 8 bases not matched to a gene. The CDR3 runs 14 residues. The CDR3 DNA reads TGTGCCAGCTCACTACGGGCGGGGGTGGATGAGCAGTTCTTC. Protein: CASSLRAGVDEQFF.

This chain joins TRBV19 and TRBJ2-7, with 11 bases that match TRBD2. Germline CDR1 reads LNHDA; CDR2 reads SQIVND (reference sequence). V trimming: 1 base; J trimming: 2 bases; junction bases outside the gene matches: 1. The CDR3 runs 15 residues. This chain's CDR3 is CASSIALAGAYEQYF. The CDR3 DNA reads as TGTGCCAGTAGTATAGCACTAGCGGGGGCCTACGAGCAGTACTTC.

V is TRBV2 and J is TRBJ2-7; a possible D gene is TRBD2 (6 bases). CDR1 is SNHLY, CDR2 FYNNEI, per germline. The CDR3 has 12 residues. The CDR3 bases are TGTGCCAGCAGCGAAGGGACTTACGAGCAGTACGTC. As protein: CASSEGTYEQYV.

In this sample, this clone turned up once. The chain is built from TRBV3-1 (or the pseudogene TRBV3-2) and TRBJ1-1, with D unclear. The CDR3 has 15 amino acids. V dropped 5 bases and J dropped 0 bases, with 13 bases sitting between them. Germline V lookup: CDR1 LGHDT, CDR2 YNNKEL (reference sequence). CDR3 residues: CASSKFGQLNTEAFF. For the CDR3, the DNA is TGTGCCAGCAGCAAGTTCGGGCAGCTGAACACTGAAGCTTTCTTT.

The chain couples TRBV3-1 (or the pseudogene TRBV3-2) to TRBJ1-4; possibly TRBD1 for D (5 bases). The length of the CDR3 is 14 residues. Germline V gene data show CDR1 as LGHDT and CDR2 as YNNKEL (reference sequence). Trimming took off 1 base at V and 6 bases at J, with 9 bases between the two ends. CDR3 in DNA: TGTGCCAGCAGCCAAGCAGGAGGGGATGAAAAACTGTTTTTT. This encodes CASSQAGGDEKLFF.

This rearrangement joins TRBV15 to TRBJ1-6, with D perhaps TRBD1 (5 bases). V gave up 4 bases and J gave up 7 bases, with 8 bases separating them. This CDR3 spans 13 amino acids. The germline CDR1 and CDR2 sequences are LNHNV and YYDKDF (reference sequence). In DNA, the CDR3 is TGTGCCACCAGCAAAGACAGAAATTCACCCCTCCACTTT. Its protein product is CATSKDRNSPLHF.

This clone has just one count. The V and J genes are TRBV12-3 or TRBV12-4 and TRBJ1-2; D remains unclear. V lost 4 bases to trimming and J lost 11 bases, with 17 bases between them. This CDR3 comprises 13 residues. This CDR3 is CASSSGARLEYTF. As DNA, the CDR3 is TGTGCCAGCAGTTCTGGCGCCCGCCTTGAATACACCTTC.

The chain recombines TRBV6-1 with TRBJ2-7; 7 bases fit TRBD2. CDR3 length: 13 residues. Germline loops: CDR1 MNHNS, CDR2 SASEGT. V gave up 0 bases and J gave up 11 bases; unmatched junction bases: 7. CDR3: CASSEALQRGKYF. The CDR3 nucleotides read TGTGCCAGCAGTGAAGCGCTTCAGCGGGGAAAGTACTTC.

This clone is a singleton in its sample. V usage is TRBV28 and J usage is TRBJ1-2; D uncertain. Trimming cost V 8 bases and J 4 bases, with 8 bases left between them. The CDR3 is made up of 11 amino acids. CDR1 is MDHEN and CDR2 is SYDVKM in the germline V gene. The CDR3 DNA is TGTGCCAGCCGCGAATTCTATGGCTACACCTTC. Translation: CASREFYGYTF.

The chain employs TRBV28 and TRBJ2-1; 8 bases line up with TRBD1. The CDR3 loop spans 15 amino acids. The germline V gene encodes CDR1 MDHEN and CDR2 SYDVKM. After removal of 6 bases from V and 0 bases from J, the junction contained 4 bases not matched to a gene. CDR3 region: CASRSGTGSYNEQFF. The CDR3 coding sequence is TGTGCCAGCAGGTCCGGGACAGGCTCCTACAATGAGCAGTTCTTC.

The chain combines TRBV7-9 with TRBJ2-3; D may match TRBD1 or TRBD2 (5 bases each). CDR1 and CDR2 from the germline V gene are SEHNR and FQNEAQ (reference sequence). The ends were cut back, 7 bases at V and 3 bases at J, with 17 bases in the middle. This CDR3 has 15 residues. This CDR3 reads CASTSFGTETDTQYF. The CDR3 DNA follows: TGTGCCAGCACCTCGTTTGGGACCGAGACAGATACGCAGTATTTT.

The J gene is TRBJ1-1, the V gene TRBV6-2 or TRBV6-3, with D possibly TRBD1 on 5 matching bases. This CDR3 region has 13 residues. V shed 1 base and J shed 6 bases, with 9 bases lying between them. Germline assignment: CDR1 MNHEY and CDR2 SVGEGT. CDR3 sequence reads: CASSYWDGSEAFF. Written as DNA, the CDR3 is TGTGCCAGCAGTTACTGGGACGGATCTGAAGCTTTCTTT.

The chain uses TRBV6-5 and TRBJ1-2; TRBD1 matches 9 bases. Trimming at V came to 8 bases and at J to 1 base, leaving 8 bases not matched to a gene. The CDR3 length is 15 residues. Germline V gene data show CDR1 as MNHEY and CDR2 as SVGAGI. CDR3 in amino acids: CASVIRDRVNYGYTF. The CDR3 DNA reads TGTGCCAGCGTTATCCGGGACAGGGTTAACTATGGCTACACCTTC.

The chain carries TRBV3-1 (or the pseudogene TRBV3-2) and TRBJ2-1, with D unresolved. The CDR3 is 16 residues long. Germline-derived CDR1 and CDR2 are LGHDT and YNNKEL (reference sequence). Between the trimmed V and J ends, which lost 2 bases and 1 base, there was a span of 12 bases. CDR3 residues: CASSQSGVWSYNEQFF. The CDR3, as DNA: TGTGCCAGCAGCCAAAGTGGGGTCTGGTCCTACAATGAGCAGTTCTTC.

The CDR3 DNA sequence: TGTGCCACCAGCAGAGGGGCGGCCGCCTATGGCTACACCTTC. This translates into CATSRGAAAYGYTF. The chain recombines TRBV15 with TRBJ1-2, with unresolved D. The CDR3 loop spans 14 amino acids. Germline CDR1 is LNHNV and CDR2 is YYDKDF (reference sequence). The germline V and J ends were trimmed by 1 base and 4 bases, with 10 bases remaining between them.

The J gene is TRBJ1-4, the V gene TRBV19, with TRBD1 identical over 8 bases. Germline CDR1 LNHDA, CDR2 SQIVND (reference sequence). The CDR3 covers 15 residues. With V trimmed by 6 bases and J by 6 bases, 9 bases remained unmatched. DNA of the CDR3: TGTGCCAGTAGAGCCCGGACAGGGCGGGATGAAAAACTGTTTTTT. Amino acid sequence: CASRARTGRDEKLFF.

The rearrangement uses TRBV7-8 and TRBJ2-7, with TRBD1 identical over 7 bases. The germline CDR1 and CDR2 sequences are SGHVS and FQNEAQ. With 6 bases clipped from V and 2 bases from J, the junction kept 7 bases outside the gene matches. The CDR3 contains 14 residues. CDR3 coding DNA: TGTGCCAGCAGTCGGGGACAGTCCCCCTACGAGCAGTACGTC. This sequence encodes CASSRGQSPYEQYV.

The rearrangement joins TRBV7-9 to TRBJ2-2; D is ambiguous. Germline values: CDR1 SEHNR, CDR2 FQNEAQ (reference sequence). Trimming stripped 3 bases from V and 6 bases from J, with 5 bases between. This CDR3 comprises 12 residues. CDR3 nucleotides: TGTGCCAGCAGCTTTGTAGCCGGGGAGCTGTTTTTT. Protein product: CASSFVAGELFF.

The rearrangement uses TRBV2 and TRBJ1-4; D uncertain. The V and J ends lost 5 bases and 9 bases respectively, with 19 bases between them. Germline V gene data show CDR1 as SNHLY and CDR2 as FYNNEI. CDR3 size: 15 residues. The CDR3 reads CASSREVTQEKKLFF. CDR3 DNA: TGTGCCAGCAGTAGAGAGGTGACCCAAGAAAAAAAACTGTTTTTT.

The J gene is TRBJ2-5, the V gene TRBV5-4; a weak D match, TRBD1 (5 bases). Germline V gene lookup returns CDR1 SGHNT and CDR2 YYREEE (reference sequence). This CDR3 is 12 amino acids long. V dropped 0 bases and J dropped 9 bases, with 9 bases sitting between them. CDR3 nucleotides: TGTGCCAGCAGCTTGGATGTGGGGCCCCAGTACTTC. Residues: CASSLDVGPQYF. Drawing the rest from reference TRBV5-4 and TRBJ2-5, the complete variable domain is ETGVTQSPTHLIKTRGQQVTLRCSSQSGHNTVSWYQQALGQGPQFIFQYYREEENGRGNFPPRFSGLQFPNYSSELNVNALELDDSALYLCASSLDVGPQYFGPGTRLLVL.

The rearrangement links TRBV2 to TRBJ2-7, with a tentative D call TRBD2 (6 bases). The ends were cut back, 6 bases at V and 4 bases at J, with 16 bases in the middle. CDR3 length equals 14 residues. Germline CDR1 SNHLY, CDR2 FYNNEI. Here the CDR3 reads CASRSGTSEYEQYF. CDR3 DNA sequence: TGTGCCAGCAGGTCCGGGACTTCTGAATACGAGCAGTACTTC.

This rearrangement joins TRBV7-2 to TRBJ2-7, with D possibly being TRBD1 (5 bases). The CDR3 contains 14 residues. The V gene lost 5 bases and the J gene lost 2 bases, with 13 bases spanning the gap. Looked up from germline, CDR1 is SGHTA and CDR2 is FQGNSA. The CDR3 sequence: CASSPGITTYEQYF. Written as DNA, the CDR3 is TGTGCCAGCAGCCCAGGGATTACTACCTACGAGCAGTACTTC.

This chain links TRBV27 with TRBJ2-1; the D gene is possibly TRBD2 (7 bases). The germline V gene has CDR1 MNHEY and CDR2 SMNVEV (reference sequence). The CDR3 has 13 amino acids. Deletions cut 7 bases from V and 4 bases from J, with 11 bases between. The CDR3 DNA is TGTGCCAGCAAGGGGGGGTATTACAATGAGCAGTTCTTC. This gives the protein CASKGGYYNEQFF.